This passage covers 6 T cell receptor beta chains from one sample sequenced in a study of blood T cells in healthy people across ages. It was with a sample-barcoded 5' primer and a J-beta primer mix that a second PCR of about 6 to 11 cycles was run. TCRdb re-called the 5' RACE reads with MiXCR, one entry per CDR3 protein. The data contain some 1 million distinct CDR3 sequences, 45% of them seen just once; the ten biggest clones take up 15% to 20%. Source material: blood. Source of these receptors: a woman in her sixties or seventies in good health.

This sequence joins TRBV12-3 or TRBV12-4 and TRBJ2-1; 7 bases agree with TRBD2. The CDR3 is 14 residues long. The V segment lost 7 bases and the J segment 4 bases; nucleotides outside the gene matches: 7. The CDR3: CASTLSSGYNEQFF. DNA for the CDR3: TGTGCCAGCACGCTCTCTAGCGGATACAATGAGCAGTTCTTC.

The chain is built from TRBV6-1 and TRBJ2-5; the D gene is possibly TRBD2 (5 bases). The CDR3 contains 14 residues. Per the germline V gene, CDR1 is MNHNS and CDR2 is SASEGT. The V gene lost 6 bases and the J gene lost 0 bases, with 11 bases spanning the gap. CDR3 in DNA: TGTGCCAGCAGCAACACGGGAAACCAAGAGACCCAGTACTTC. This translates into CASSNTGNQETQYF.

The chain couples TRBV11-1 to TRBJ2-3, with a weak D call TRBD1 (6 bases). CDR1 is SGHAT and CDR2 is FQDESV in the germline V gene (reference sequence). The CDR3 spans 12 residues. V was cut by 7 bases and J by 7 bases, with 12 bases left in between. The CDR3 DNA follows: TGTGCCAGCACCCCAGGGGAGAATACGCAGTATTTT. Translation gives CASTPGENTQYF.

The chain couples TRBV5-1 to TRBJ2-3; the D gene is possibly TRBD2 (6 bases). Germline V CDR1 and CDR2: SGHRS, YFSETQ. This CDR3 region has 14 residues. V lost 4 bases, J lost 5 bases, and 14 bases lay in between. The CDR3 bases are TGCGCCAGCAGCCCCCCGTCTAGCGTAGATACGCAGTATTTT. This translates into CASSPPSSVDTQYF.

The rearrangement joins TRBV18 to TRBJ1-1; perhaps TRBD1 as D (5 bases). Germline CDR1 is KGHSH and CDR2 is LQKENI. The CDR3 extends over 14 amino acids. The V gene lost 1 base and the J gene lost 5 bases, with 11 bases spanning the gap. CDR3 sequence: CASSPRYEGTEAFF. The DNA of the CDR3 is TGTGCCAGCTCACCACGTTACGAGGGGACTGAAGCTTTCTTT.

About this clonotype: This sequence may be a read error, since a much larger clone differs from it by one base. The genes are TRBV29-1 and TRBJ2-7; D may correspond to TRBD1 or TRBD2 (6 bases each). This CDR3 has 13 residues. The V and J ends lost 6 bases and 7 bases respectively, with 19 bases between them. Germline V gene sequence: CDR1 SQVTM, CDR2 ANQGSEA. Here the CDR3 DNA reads TGCAGCGTGGGGGGACACCAAAGTAGGGAGCAGTACTTC. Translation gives CSVGGHQSREQYF.